The TCR beta chain under discussion was sequenced for a study of prognosis after radiotherapy for stage I lung cancer. Study-wide background: Every lung cancer patient of the non-small cell type was deemed medically inoperable.

Whole-study findings and limits: Reportedly, patients with and without metastases differed in TRBV and TRBJ gene usage.

CDR3 of TCR beta was amplified from genomic DNA via a two-round multiplex PCR. During first-round PCR, primers specific to each TRBV and TRBJ gene were used. MiXCR, applied by TCRdb to the multiplex PCR reads, yields one record per CDR3 protein. The repertoire holds under 50,000 distinct CDR3 sequences, with around 22% as singletons. This clonotype was seen repeatedly, ten times or more. Antigen: not known. Germline V lookup: CDR1 MNHEY, CDR2 SMNVEV (reference sequence). Trimming removed 5 bases from V and 2 bases from J; junction bases left unmatched: 10. This CDR3 has 17 residues. The specimen comprised PBMCs, sampled before or after stereotactic body radiation therapy (not recorded which). This chain uses TRBV27 with TRBJ1-5; 9 bases are a match to TRBD1. The sequence was obtained from a donor aged 50 or older with non-small cell lung cancer. The CDR3 spells CASSPDRGDRGNQPQHF. In DNA, the CDR3 is TGTGCCAGCAGTCCCGATAGGGGGGACAGGGGCAATCAGCCCCAGCATTTT.